Shown below are 26 T cell receptor beta chains from a single sample sequenced in a study of glioma-infiltrating T cells. TCR alpha and beta CDR3 regions were amplified from RNA using iRepertoire nested multiplex PCR. TCRdb re-called the multiplex PCR reads with MiXCR, one entry per CDR3 protein. The sample carries about 93,000 distinct CDR3 sequences, 35% to 45% recorded once. Specimen: glioma tissue, nonneoplastic brain tissue, or PBMCs (not recorded which). These receptors originate from a human donor with low-grade glioma or glioblastoma, undergoing nonglioma brain surgery, or in good health (not recorded which).

With regard to this clonotype: At one of its ends the junction is not consistent with the germline gene, which may arise from a read error. The chain recombines TRBV7-8 with TRBJ2-5; D unclear. Germline V gene sequence: CDR1 SGHVS, CDR2 FQNEAQ. This CDR3 spans 12 amino acids. The CDR3 here is CASSPEEESQYF. The CDR3 nucleotides are TGTGCCAGCAGCCCGGAAGAAGAGAGCCAGTACTTC. Filled out from reference TRBV7-8 and TRBJ2-5, the complete variable domain reads GAGVSQSPRYKVAKRGQDVALRCDPISGHVSLFWYQQALGQGPEFLTYFQNEAQLDKSGLPSDRFFAERPEGSVSTLKIQRTQQEDSAVYLCASSPEEESQYFGPGTRLLVL.

As for this clonotype: Just one base apart from a much larger clone, this may be a read error. This CDR3 is missing its conserved last phenylalanine or tryptophan, likely due to a read error. The CDR3 DNA is TGCAGCGTGAGTCCACAAGGTCACACAGATACGCAGTATCTT. Protein sequence: CSVSPQGHTDTQYL. The chain combines TRBV29-1 with TRBJ2-3, with D hard to call. V was shortened by 6 bases and J by 2 bases, with 15 bases between the two germline ends. The germline V gene has CDR1 SQVTM and CDR2 ANQGSEA. The CDR3 is made up of 14 amino acids.

In the case of this clonotype: One base away lies a much larger clone, so this may be a sequencing read error. The V and J genes are TRBV7-9 and TRBJ1-2; possibly TRBD1 for D (6 bases). The CDR3 covers 17 residues. CDR1 is SEHNR and CDR2 is FQNEAQ in the germline V gene (reference sequence). The CDR3 coding sequence is TGTGCCAGCAGCTCTTACTACGGGACACAAAATAACCATGGCTACACCTTC. Encoded protein: CASSSYYGTQNNHGYTF.

V is TRBV5-4 and J is TRBJ2-5; weak D call: TRBD1 (6 bases). Germline V gene data show CDR1 as SGHNT and CDR2 as YYREEE (reference sequence). This CDR3 has 16 amino acids. Trimming stripped 7 bases from V and 0 bases from J, with 19 bases between. Written as DNA, the CDR3 is TGTGCCAGCCGCCCGTTGGGGACAAATTACCAAGAGACCCAGTACTTC. Translation gives CASRPLGTNYQETQYF.

This clonotype was detected ten times or more. The gene calls are TRBV7-2 and TRBJ1-5; 7 bases line up with TRBD1. The germline gives CDR1 SGHTA, CDR2 FQGNSA. The V gene end was trimmed by 5 bases and the J gene end by 7 bases; junction bases not matched to a gene: 5. CDR3 length: 13 residues. The CDR3 loop reads CASSRRGRQPQHF. CDR3 bases: TGTGCCAGCAGCCGCAGGGGGAGGCAGCCCCAGCATTTT.

This clonotype appeared many times. V usage is TRBV24-1 and J usage is TRBJ2-1, with 10 bases lining up with TRBD1. The J segment lost 6 bases and the V segment lost 4 bases, leaving 5 bases of the junction unmatched. Germline values: CDR1 KGHDR, CDR2 SFDVKD. This CDR3 region has 15 residues. The CDR3 coding sequence is TGTGCCACCAGTGAATCGGGACAGGGGACCAATGAGCAGTTCTTC. Translated, it gives CATSESGQGTNEQFF.

This chain joins TRBV3-1 and TRBJ1-2; 10 bases agree with TRBD1. The germline gives CDR1 LGHDT, CDR2 YNNKEL (reference sequence). The CDR3 spans 15 residues. With 0 bases clipped from V and 7 bases from J, the junction kept 5 bases outside the gene matches. CDR3: CASSQEEGQGSGYTF. CDR3 sequence (DNA): TGTGCCAGCAGCCAAGAGGAGGGACAGGGGAGTGGCTACACCTTC.

This clonotype has at least ten counts. This chain connects TRBV7-9 to TRBJ1-2; D remains unclear. The V end lost 2 bases, the J end lost 4 bases, and 8 bases lay between the germline ends. CDR3 size: 13 residues. Germline V lookup: CDR1 SEHNR, CDR2 FQNEAQ (reference sequence). The CDR3 DNA is TGTGCCAGCAGCTTAAAGGGAGGCTATGGCTACACCTTC. It specifies CASSLKGGYGYTF. Looking up the rest from reference TRBV7-9 and TRBJ1-2 gives the full variable domain: DTGVSQNPRHKITKRGQNVTFRCDPISEHNRLYWYRQTLGQGPEFLTYFQNEAQLEKSRLLSDRFSAERPKGSFSTLEIQRTEQGDSAMYLCASSLKGGYGYTFGSGTRLTVV.

The count of this clonotype is one. The junction departs from germline at one end; a sequencing error may be responsible. DNA of the CDR3: TGTGCCAGCAGCTCTTTGTCAGGCTACGATGAGCAGTTCTTC. It translates to CASSSLSGYDEQFF. This rearrangement joins TRBV7-3 to TRBJ2-1; D gene uncertain. CDR3 size: 14 residues. Germline assignment: CDR1 SGHTA and CDR2 FQGTGA.

On this clonotype itself: The junction does not match germline at one end; this may be a read error. This chain connects TRBV29-1 to TRBJ1-1; a weak D match, TRBD1 (5 bases). Germline CDR1 SQVTM, CDR2 ANQGSEA. The CDR3 has 12 residues. DNA of the CDR3: TGTAGCGCTGGGACCCCGCCAACTGAAGCTTCCTTT. This encodes CSAGTPPTEASF.

This clonotype has at least ten counts. The V call is TRBV6-2 or TRBV6-3, the J call TRBJ2-2; D may be TRBD1 (5 bases). V lost 2 bases, J lost 9 bases, and 13 bases lay in between. CDR1 MNHEY and CDR2 SVGEGT come from the germline V gene. This CDR3 comprises 14 residues. In DNA, the CDR3 is TGTGCCAGCAGTTACGGCCGGCAGGGCTGGGAGCTGTTTTTT. Translating gives CASSYGRQGWELFF.

This clonotype was counted many times. The chain has TRBV4-1 and TRBJ2-1, with 7 bases aligning to TRBD1. Trimming removed 4 bases from V and 8 bases from J; junction bases left unmatched: 11. This CDR3 has 15 amino acids. Germline V CDR1 and CDR2: MGHRA, YSYEKL. The chain's CDR3 is CASSLRGQDPDEQFF. The DNA for the CDR3 is TGCGCCAGCAGCCTCAGAGGACAGGACCCGGATGAGCAGTTCTTC.

Worth noting for this clonotype: This sequence may be a read error, since a much larger clone differs from it by one base. Because the CDR3 is missing its conserved closing phenylalanine or tryptophan, this is likely a read error. The genes are TRBV4-3 and TRBJ2-3; a possible D gene is TRBD2 (6 bases). This CDR3 contains 17 residues. Looked up from germline, CDR1 is LGHNA and CDR2 is YSLEER. Trimming took 0 bases from V and 7 from J, leaving 20 bases between them. DNA of the CDR3: TGCGCCAGCAGCCAAGATCCATCGGGACTCCCCTCGAATACGCAGTATCTT. It codes for CASSQDPSGLPSNTQYL.

The CDR3 sequence is CASREGGSYEQYF. Here the CDR3 DNA reads TGTGCCAGCAGAGAAGGAGGCTCCTACGAGCAGTACTTC. The rearrangement joins TRBV28 to TRBJ2-7; a possible D gene is TRBD2 (5 bases). Germline values: CDR1 MDHEN, CDR2 SYDVKM. V gave up 6 bases and J gave up 0 bases, with 9 bases separating them. CDR3 size: 13 residues.

The chain carries TRBV7-9 and TRBJ2-2; D is unresolved. CDR1 is SEHNR and CDR2 is FQNEAQ in the germline V gene (reference sequence). This CDR3 has 17 amino acids. Trimming pared 7 bases from V and 0 bases from J, leaving 18 bases between. CDR3 loop: CASIPQNIPANTGELFF. The CDR3 DNA sequence: TGTGCCAGCATCCCACAGAATATACCAGCGAACACCGGGGAGCTGTTTTTT.

Ten or more counts support this clonotype. The chain has TRBV20-1 and TRBJ2-3; 12 bases are a match to TRBD1. In germline, CDR1 is DFQATT, CDR2 SNEGSKA (reference sequence). V dropped 3 bases and J dropped 1; count of bases not matched to a gene: 8. CDR3 length: 17 amino acids. CDR3 sequence reads: CSARGQGAAFGTDTQYF. CDR3 coding DNA: TGCAGTGCTAGGGGACAGGGGGCCGCATTCGGCACAGATACGCAGTATTTT.

This clonotype was recorded many times. This chain joins TRBV29-1 and TRBJ2-7; 8 bases are a match to TRBD1. V shed 3 bases, J shed 5 bases, and the junction held 6 bases outside the gene matches. CDR3 length: 13 residues. In germline, CDR1 is SQVTM, CDR2 ANQGSEA. The CDR3 is CSVEGRGLNEQYF. CDR3 DNA: TGCAGCGTTGAGGGCAGGGGGCTCAACGAGCAGTACTTC.

There are many counts of this clonotype. The rearrangement joins TRBV20-1 to TRBJ2-7; 8 bases agree with TRBD2. This CDR3 spans 13 amino acids. V lost 5 bases, J lost 5 bases, and 8 bases stayed unmatched. Germline V lookup: CDR1 DFQATT, CDR2 SNEGSKA (reference sequence). The CDR3 sequence is CSAPGHGGDEQYF. The CDR3 region has the DNA TGCAGTGCTCCCGGACACGGGGGGGACGAGCAGTACTTC.

The rearrangement links TRBV6-1 to TRBJ2-7, with a weak D call TRBD2 (5 bases). The CDR3 spans 14 residues. Trimming pared 6 bases from V and 4 bases from J, leaving 16 bases between. Germline loops: CDR1 MNHNS, CDR2 SASEGT. The CDR3 DNA follows: TGTGCCAGCAGGGCAGGCCAGGACTCGTACGAGCAGTACTTC. Encoded protein: CASRAGQDSYEQYF.

This clonotype has a single count. A much larger clone is a single base away; this may be a read error. The CDR3 spells CASIQDRAGELFF. The CDR3 DNA follows: TGCGCCAGCATCCAAGATAGGGCGGGGGAGCTGTTTTTT. This chain uses TRBV4-1 with TRBJ2-2; D call uncertain. CDR1 MGHRA and CDR2 YSYEKL come from the germline V gene. The CDR3 contains 13 residues.

This clonotype was detected ten times or more. The chain uses TRBV6-4 and TRBJ1-1; the D is unclear. Germline V lookup: CDR1 MRHNA, CDR2 SNTAGT. The germline V and J ends were trimmed by 3 bases and 0 bases, with 2 bases remaining between them. The CDR3 spans 12 residues. CDR3 region: CASSELNTEAFF. As DNA, the CDR3 is TGTGCCAGCAGTGAGTTGAACACTGAAGCTTTCTTT.

The chain recombines TRBV9 with TRBJ1-6; D is possibly TRBD1 (5 bases). Germline CDR1 reads SGDLS; CDR2 reads YYNGEE. This CDR3 comprises 17 residues. Trimming took 3 bases from V and 5 from J, leaving 18 bases between them. The CDR3 DNA follows: TGTGCCAGCAGCGCCCCCGAATCCGGGACCAATAATTCACCCCTCCACTTT. As protein: CASSAPESGTNNSPLHF.

This clonotype has only a few counts. The chain recombines TRBV18 with TRBJ2-2; TRBD1 matches 9 bases. The CDR3 loop spans 16 amino acids. V lost 8 bases, J lost 1 base, and 8 bases stayed unmatched. Germline V gives CDR1 KGHSH, CDR2 LQKENI. CDR3 DNA: TGTGCCAGCCCTTCCGGGACAGGGAGGAACACCGGGGAGCTGTTTTTT. Translating it yields CASPSGTGRNTGELFF.

For this clonotype: As the CDR3 is not closed by the conserved phenylalanine or tryptophan, this likely results from a read error. The chain uses TRBV5-4 and TRBJ2-7, with TRBD2 matching over 8 bases. CDR1 and CDR2 (germline): SGHNT, YYREEE (reference sequence). The V segment lost 3 bases and the J segment 6 bases; nucleotides outside the gene matches: 8. The CDR3 is 14 amino acids. CDR3 bases: TGTGCCAGCAGCTCCCTTAGCGGGACCGGCGAGCAGTACCTC. This translates into CASSSLSGTGEQYL.

This clonotype was detected many times. This chain uses TRBV11-3 with TRBJ2-1, with TRBD2 identical over 8 bases. V was clipped by 4 bases and J by 8 bases; unmatched bases: 7. The CDR3 extends over 14 amino acids. Germline V lookup: CDR1 SGHNT, CDR2 YENEEA. This CDR3 is CASSSLAGTDEQFF. The CDR3 DNA follows: TGTGCCAGCAGCTCCTTAGCGGGGACCGATGAGCAGTTCTTC.

This clonotype showed up many times. The chain employs TRBV4-3 and TRBJ2-7; possibly TRBD2 for D (6 bases). CDR3 length: 16 residues. Per the germline V gene, CDR1 is LGHNA and CDR2 is YSLEER. Trimming shortened V by 2 bases and J by 2 bases, and 16 bases separated the two germline ends. This CDR3 reads CASSQSSDWGAYEQYF. The CDR3 DNA sequence: TGCGCCAGCAGCCAATCGTCAGACTGGGGGGCCTACGAGCAGTACTTC.